The TCR beta chain described here comes from a study of cytomegalovirus exposure and HLA in healthy donors. Germline CDR1 reads MNHNS; CDR2 reads SASEGT. Trimming left V 3 bases short and J 4 bases short, with 15 bases between. The CDR3 runs to 16 residues. Vbeta (60) and Jbeta (13) primers were used in the PCR. Sequencing used immunoSEQ multiplex PCR; TCRdb keeps in-frame clones, though not all of them. The sample shows 220,000 or so clones, approximately 79% of them seen only once. Of note for this clone: Antigen unknown.

Study results and caveats: V- and J-gene trimming in TCR beta was tied to a missense DCLRE1C variant by an analysis performed later. In a later analysis, compared with equally common non-associated chains, HLA-associated beta chains were more expanded.

The V and J genes are TRBV6-1 and TRBJ2-2, with a weak D call TRBD1 (5 bases). This receptor was identified in a man aged 45 to 65 in good health and CMV-seronegative. The sequencing sample was made of PBMCs. The chain's CDR3 is CASSDSGAVGTGELFF. DNA of the CDR3: TGTGCCAGCAGTGATAGTGGGGCTGTGGGCACCGGGGAGCTGTTTTTT.